This T cell receptor beta chain was profiled in a study of blood T cell repertoires in COVID-19. Study-level information: The samples span acute and convalescent COVID-19 from the United States, Italy and Spain.

Authors' data handling: Amplifying reference gene primers gave estimates of nucleated cell counts. Using immunoSEQ multiplex PCR, the repertoire was profiled, and TCRdb retains in-frame clones only, with some absent. Clonal size and the V and J genes are those of that table, whereas D and trimming came from the DNA. The sample comprises more than 250,000 clones, about 82% of which are singletons, and 1.5% to 2% rests with the top ten. The clonotype originates from a woman in her forties or fifties with acute or convalescent COVID-19. The sample was peripheral blood.

The CDR3 nucleotides read TGCGCCAGCAGCTTGCCGGGACAGGGAACCGAGCAGTACTTC. It codes for CASSLPGQGTEQYF. The chain carries TRBV5-1 and TRBJ2-7, with TRBD1 identical over 9 bases. The CDR3 consists of 14 residues. V shed 1 base and J 6 bases; nucleotides not matched to a gene: 5. The germline gives CDR1 SGHRS, CDR2 YFSETQ.